Below are 13 T cell receptor beta chains sequenced from a single sample in a study of shared clonotypes between healthy human individuals. Using immunoSEQ multiplex PCR, the repertoire was profiled, and TCRdb retains in-frame clones only, with some absent. The table shows 980,000 or so clones, with over 60% occurring only once. The material sequenced was memory CD4+ T cells sorted from blood. Noted subset: CD45RA-negative fraction. These receptor sequences come from a young man in good health.

This chain joins TRBV30 and TRBJ1-1, with D maybe TRBD1 (5 bases). V dropped 6 bases and J dropped 6 bases, with 23 bases sitting between them. The CDR3 is 15 residues long. The germline gives CDR1 GTSNPN, CDR2 SVGIG (reference sequence). CDR3 sequence: CACLSQGRSMAEAFF. In DNA form, the CDR3 reads TGTGCCTGCTTATCCCAGGGTCGGTCAATGGCTGAAGCTTTCTTT.

V gene TRBV5-1 combines with J gene TRBJ2-2; D might be TRBD1 (6 bases). CDR1 and CDR2 (germline): SGHRS, YFSETQ. The CDR3 has 15 residues. Trimming took 5 bases from V and 4 from J, leaving 15 bases between them. The DNA of the CDR3 is TGCGCCAGCAGGTCAGGGGATTCGGGCACCGGGGAGCTGTTTTTT. It specifies CASRSGDSGTGELFF.

The chain uses TRBV13 and TRBJ2-1; a weak D match, TRBD2 (6 bases). V shed 4 bases and J shed 8 bases, with 24 bases lying between them. The CDR3 has 17 amino acids. CDR1 is PRHDT, CDR2 FYEKMQ, per germline (reference sequence). In nucleotides, the CDR3 is TGTGCCAGCAGCTCCCCCGGGGCGGGCCCCCGGAGGGATGAGCAGTTCTTC. It codes for CASSSPGAGPRRDEQFF.

The chain uses TRBV6-4 and TRBJ1-4; 7 bases are a match to TRBD1. The CDR3 length is 15 residues. J lost 3 bases, V lost 4 bases, and 5 bases had no gene match. CDR1 and CDR2 from the germline V gene are MRHNA and SNTAGT. CDR3 DNA: TGTGCCAGCAGTGGCCAGGGGGGGTCTAATGAAAAACTGTTTTTT. It is translated as CASSGQGGSNEKLFF.

The chain joins TRBV5-1 to TRBJ2-1; D might be TRBD1 (6 bases). Germline-derived CDR1 and CDR2 are SGHRS and YFSETQ. V lost 8 bases and J 1 base, leaving 10 bases between the germline ends. The CDR3 runs 13 residues. The DNA of the CDR3 is TGCGCCAGTCGGACAGATTCCTACAATGAGCAGTTCTTC. It yields the protein CASRTDSYNEQFF.

The chain uses TRBV9 and TRBJ2-7, with a weak D call TRBD1 (5 bases). The V end was cut by 0 bases, the J end by 5 bases, with 12 bases between. The germline V gene encodes CDR1 SGDLS and CDR2 YYNGEE. The CDR3 consists of 14 residues. The CDR3 coding sequence is TGTGCCAGCAGCGTAGATGGCAGGGCCAACGAGCAGTACTTC. Translated: CASSVDGRANEQYF.

This chain connects TRBV10-3 to TRBJ1-1, with D unresolved. Deletions cut 10 bases from V and 0 bases from J, with 6 bases between. The CDR3 length is 11 residues. Looked up from germline, CDR1 is ENHRY and CDR2 is SYGVKD. CDR3 sequence reads: CATGLNTEAFF. CDR3 coding DNA: TGTGCCACAGGCTTGAACACTGAAGCTTTCTTT.

The V gene is TRBV29-1, the J gene TRBJ1-1; tentative D call: TRBD1 (5 bases). This CDR3 comprises 12 residues. Germline values: CDR1 SQVTM, CDR2 ANQGSEA. As DNA, the CDR3 is TGCCTAGCCTGGGAGGGGAACGGTGAAGCTTTCTTT. Protein sequence: CLAWEGNGEAFF.

Concerning this clone: This could be a read error, since a much larger clone is one nucleotide away. This chain links TRBV11-2 with TRBJ1-6; TRBD1 aligns across 7 bases. This CDR3 comprises 14 residues. J was trimmed by 10 bases and V by 4 bases; bases with no gene match: 7. In germline, CDR1 is SGHAT, CDR2 FQNNGV. CDR3 coding DNA: TGTGCCAGCAGCTCTGAGGGGGCAGGGTCACCCCTCCACTTT. Encoded protein: CASSSEGAGSPLHF.

The CDR3 coding sequence is TGTGCCAGCAGTCCCCGGGGTTCTAGCACAGATACGCAGTATTTT. This translates into CASSPRGSSTDTQYF. This chain connects TRBV6-5 to TRBJ2-3, with D maybe TRBD2 (5 bases). Trimming took 5 bases from V and 0 from J, leaving 12 bases between them. The CDR3 consists of 15 residues. Looked up from germline, CDR1 is MNHEY and CDR2 is SVGAGI.

The chain carries TRBV5-1 and TRBJ2-7; D unclear. Trimming removed 0 bases from V and 2 bases from J, with 12 bases in between. This CDR3 contains 15 residues. Germline loops: CDR1 SGHRS, CDR2 YFSETQ. CDR3 DNA: TGCGCCAGCAGCTTGGCGCCGGTACCTGCCTACGAGCAGTACTTC. Its protein product is CASSLAPVPAYEQYF.

This sequence joins TRBV7-8 and TRBJ2-3; the match to TRBD2 covers 10 bases. The germline V gene encodes CDR1 SGHVS and CDR2 FQNEAQ. V gave up 5 bases and J gave up 3 bases; unmatched junction bases: 8. This CDR3 has 16 residues. Here the CDR3 DNA reads TGTGCCAGCAGCAGCGGGAGGGCCTTTCAAACAGATACGCAGTATTTT. Translation: CASSSGRAFQTDTQYF.

The V call is TRBV28, the J call TRBJ2-2; 7 bases are shared with TRBD1. The CDR3 covers 13 residues. The V gene end was trimmed by 8 bases and the J gene end by 5 bases; junction bases not matched to a gene: 5. Germline V lookup: CDR1 MDHEN, CDR2 SYDVKM. For the CDR3, the DNA is TGTGCCAGCGTAGGGGGCGAAACCGGGGAGCTGTTTTTT. This translates into CASVGGETGELFF.